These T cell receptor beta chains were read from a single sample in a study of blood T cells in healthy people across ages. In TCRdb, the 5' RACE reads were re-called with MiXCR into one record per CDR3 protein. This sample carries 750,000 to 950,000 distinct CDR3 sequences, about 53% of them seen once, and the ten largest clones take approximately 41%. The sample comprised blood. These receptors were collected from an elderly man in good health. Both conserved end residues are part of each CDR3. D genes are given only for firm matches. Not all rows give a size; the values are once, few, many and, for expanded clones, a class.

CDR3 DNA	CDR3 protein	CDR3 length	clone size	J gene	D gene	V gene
TGTGCCAGCAGTGAAGGACAGAGCTCCTACAATGAGCAGTTCTTC	CASSEGQSSYNEQFF	15	few	TRBJ2-1	NA	TRBV6-1
TGTGCCAGCAGCCGTGCTAGCGGGATAGATACGCAGTATTTT	CASSRASGIDTQYF	14	NA	TRBJ2-3	TRBD2	TRBV7-2
TGCAGTGCTAGAGATTCGGGCACCTCCTACGAGCAGTACTTC	CSARDSGTSYEQYF	14	NA	TRBJ2-7	NA	TRBV20-1
TGCAGTGCCCAGACGGGGGAACAGCCCCAGCATTTT	CSAQTGEQPQHF	12	few	TRBJ1-5	NA	TRBV20-1
TGTGCCAGCAGATCTCTTGGCAATGAGCAGTTCTTC	CASRSLGNEQFF	12	NA	TRBJ2-1	NA	TRBV13
TGTGCCAGCAGTTACGACGGGAGCGATACCTACGAGCAGTACTTC	CASSYDGSDTYEQYF	15	NA	TRBJ2-7	NA	TRBV6-5
TGCAGTGCTACCGGACTAGCGGGAGGAAAAAGCTCCTACAATGAGCAGTTCTTC	CSATGLAGGKSSYNEQFF	18	NA	TRBJ2-1	TRBD2	TRBV20-1
TGCGCCAGCAGCTTGGATGGCCAGGGGAGCTCCTACGAGCAGTACTTC	CASSLDGQGSSYEQYF	16	few	TRBJ2-7	NA	TRBV5-1
TGTGCCATCGCGGTAGCGGGAGCCTACGAGCAGTACTTC	CAIAVAGAYEQYF	13	few	TRBJ2-7	TRBD2	TRBV10-3
TGCAGCGTTGAGAGGTCGACAGGGGGGACTTGGGCTGAAGCTTTCTTT	CSVERSTGGTWAEAFF	16	few	TRBJ1-1	TRBD1	TRBV29-1
TGTGCCAGCAGCTTGGACAGGGGCCCCTCCGAGCAGTACTTC	CASSLDRGPSEQYF	14	few	TRBJ2-7	TRBD1	TRBV7-2
TGCGCCAGCAGCCCCATAGGGAGGGCAACCTACAATGAGCAGTACTTC	CASSPIGRATYNEQYF	16	NA	TRBJ2-7	TRBD2	TRBV4-1
TGCAGTGCCACCACTGGAGATACGCAGTATTTT	CSATTGDTQYF	11	NA	TRBJ2-3	NA	TRBV20-1
TGTGCCATCAGAGCCGGGACAGATAATTCACCCCTCCACTTT	CAIRAGTDNSPLHF	14	few	TRBJ1-6	TRBD1	TRBV10-3
TGCGCCAGCAGCCCACTAGCGGGAGTTTCCTCCTACAATGAGCAGTACTTC	CASSPLAGVSSYNEQYF	17	NA	TRBJ2-5	TRBD2	TRBV4-1
TGTGCCACCAGTGACCCGACCCTAGCGGGAGGGAACGAGCAGTACTTC	CATSDPTLAGGNEQYF	16	NA	TRBJ2-7	TRBD2	TRBV24-1
TGTGTCAGCAGCCCAACCGGGGGACAGGGTTTTAATGAGCAGTTCTTC	CVSSPTGGQGFNEQFF	16	NA	TRBJ2-1	TRBD1	TRBV7-3
TGCGCCAGCAACTGGGGGGGATTAGAGGCCGCCACTAATGAAAAACTGTTTTTT	CASNWGGLEAATNEKLFF	18	NA	TRBJ1-4	NA	TRBV10-1
TGCAGTGCTACCGGGAGCCCCTACAATGAGCAGTTCTTC	CSATGSPYNEQFF	13	NA	TRBJ2-1	NA	TRBV20-1
TGTGCCAGCAGCGTTCAAAGGGTGAACACTGAAGCTTTCTTT	CASSVQRVNTEAFF	14	few	TRBJ1-1	NA	TRBV7-2
TGTGCCAGCAGGACAGGGACTCAGCCCCAGCATTTT	CASRTGTQPQHF	12	NA	TRBJ1-5	TRBD1	TRBV6-5
TGCAGTGCTAGACCTAACCACATCGGAGAGGGCAATGAGCAGTTCTTC	CSARPNHIGEGNEQFF	16	NA	TRBJ2-1	NA	TRBV20-1
TGCGCCAGCAGCTTCGAGACAGGGAGCCACAATGAGCAGTTCTTC	CASSFETGSHNEQFF	15	NA	TRBJ2-1	TRBD1	TRBV5-1
TGCAGTGCTAGAGGGCGCATCTCCTACGAGCAGTACTTC	CSARGRISYEQYF	13	NA	TRBJ2-7	NA	TRBV20-1
TGTGCCTGGACTAAGGGCGTCTATGGCTACACCTTC	CAWTKGVYGYTF	12	NA	TRBJ1-2	NA	TRBV30
TGCAGCGTCTACGGGGGAATGAACACTGAAGCTTTCTTT	CSVYGGMNTEAFF	13	NA	TRBJ1-1	NA	TRBV29-1
TGCAGCGTTGAAGGTCGACACAATGAGCAGTTCTTC	CSVEGRHNEQFF	12	NA	TRBJ2-1	NA	TRBV29-1
TGTGCCAGCAGCTCTCTTCGGGAGCGCACCGGGGAGCTGTTTTTT	CASSSLRERTGELFF	15	NA	TRBJ2-2	NA	TRBV6-5
TGTGCCAGCAGACGAAGTACTACCAATTTGGGGACCCAGTACTTC	CASRRSTTNLGTQYF	15	many	TRBJ2-5	NA	TRBV2
TGTGCCAGCTGCAACTCGGGGGTCTACGAGCAGTACTTC	CASCNSGVYEQYF	13	once	TRBJ2-7	NA	TRBV7-9
TGCAGTGCTGAGGTCGAGTTGGCCCTCACAGATACGCAGTATTTT	CSAEVELALTDTQYF	15	NA	TRBJ2-3	NA	TRBV20-1
TGCGCCAGCAGCTTAAGCGGGAGCGGGCTGGAGACCCAGTACTTT	CASSLSGSGLETQYF	15	once	TRBJ2-5	TRBD2	TRBV5-1
TGTGCCAGCAGCCAAGATCGGCTAGCGGGAGCGGATACGCAGTATTTT	CASSQDRLAGADTQYF	16	few	TRBJ2-3	TRBD2	TRBV14